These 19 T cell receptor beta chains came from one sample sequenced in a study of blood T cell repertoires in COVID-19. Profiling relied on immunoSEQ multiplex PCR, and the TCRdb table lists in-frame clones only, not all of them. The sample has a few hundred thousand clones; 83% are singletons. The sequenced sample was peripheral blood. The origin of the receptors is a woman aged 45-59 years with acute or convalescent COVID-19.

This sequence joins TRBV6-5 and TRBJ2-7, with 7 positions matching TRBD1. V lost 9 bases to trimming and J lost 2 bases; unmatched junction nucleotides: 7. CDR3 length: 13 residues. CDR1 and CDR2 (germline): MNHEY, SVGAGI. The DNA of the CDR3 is TGTGCCAGTTGCCGGGACAGCGCCTACGAGCAGTACTTC. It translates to CASCRDSAYEQYF.

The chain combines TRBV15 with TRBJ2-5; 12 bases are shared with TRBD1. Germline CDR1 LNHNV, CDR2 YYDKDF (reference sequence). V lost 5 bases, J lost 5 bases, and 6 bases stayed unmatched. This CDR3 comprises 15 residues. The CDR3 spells CATSQRDRGRETQYF. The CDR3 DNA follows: TGTGCCACCAGCCAGCGGGACAGGGGGCGGGAGACCCAGTACTTC. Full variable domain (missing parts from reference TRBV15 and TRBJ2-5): DAMVIQNPRYQVTQFGKPVTLSCSQTLNHNVMYWYQQKSSQAPKLLFHYYDKDFNNEADTPDNFQSRRPNTSFCFLDIRSPGLGDTAMYLCATSQRDRGRETQYFGPGTRLLVL.

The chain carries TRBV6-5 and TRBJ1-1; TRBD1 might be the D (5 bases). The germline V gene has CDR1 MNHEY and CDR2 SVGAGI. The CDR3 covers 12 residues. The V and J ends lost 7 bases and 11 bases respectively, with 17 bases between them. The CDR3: CASIASPGRAFF. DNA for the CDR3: TGTGCCAGCATCGCCAGTCCAGGGCGGGCTTTCTTT.

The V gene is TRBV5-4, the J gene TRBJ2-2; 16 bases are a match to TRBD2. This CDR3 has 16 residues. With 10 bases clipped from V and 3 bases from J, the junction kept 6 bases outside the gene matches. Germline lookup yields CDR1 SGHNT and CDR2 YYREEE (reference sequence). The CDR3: CAGGTSGRVDTGELFF. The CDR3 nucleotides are TGTGCCGGAGGGACTAGCGGGAGGGTGGACACCGGGGAGCTGTTTTTT.

The CDR3 protein is CASSRTSGITDTQYF. CDR3 in DNA: TGCGCCAGCAGCCGGACTAGCGGGATCACAGATACGCAGTATTTT. This chain uses TRBV5-1 with TRBJ2-3; 12 positions match TRBD2. This CDR3 spans 15 amino acids. J gave up 2 bases and V 4 bases, and 2 bases lay outside the gene matches. In germline, CDR1 is SGHRS, CDR2 YFSETQ.

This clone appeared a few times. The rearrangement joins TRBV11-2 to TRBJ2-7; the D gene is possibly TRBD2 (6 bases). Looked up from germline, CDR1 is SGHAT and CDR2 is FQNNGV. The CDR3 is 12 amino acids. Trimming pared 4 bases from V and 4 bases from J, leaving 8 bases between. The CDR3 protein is CASSSGVYEQYF. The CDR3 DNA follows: TGTGCCAGCAGCTCGGGGGTGTACGAGCAGTACTTC.

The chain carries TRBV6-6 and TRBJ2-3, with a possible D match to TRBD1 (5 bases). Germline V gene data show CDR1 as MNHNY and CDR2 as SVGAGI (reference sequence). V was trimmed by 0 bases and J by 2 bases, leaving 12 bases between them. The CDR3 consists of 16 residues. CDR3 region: CASSYSSGHHTDTQYF. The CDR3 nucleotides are TGTGCCAGCAGTTACTCCTCAGGACATCACACAGATACGCAGTATTTT.

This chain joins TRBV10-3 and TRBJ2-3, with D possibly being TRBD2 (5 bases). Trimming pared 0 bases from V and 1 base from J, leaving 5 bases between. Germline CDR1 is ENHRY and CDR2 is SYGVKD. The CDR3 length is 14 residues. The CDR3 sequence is CAISESGGTDTQYF. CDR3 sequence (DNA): TGTGCCATCAGTGAGTCGGGAGGCACAGATACGCAGTATTTT.

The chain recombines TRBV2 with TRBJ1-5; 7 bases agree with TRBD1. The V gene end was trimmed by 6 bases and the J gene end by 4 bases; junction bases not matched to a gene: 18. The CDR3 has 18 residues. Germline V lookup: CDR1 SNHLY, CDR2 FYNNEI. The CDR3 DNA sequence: TGTGCCAGCAGGGGGCAGGGGGTTTGGGGAATGAGAAATCAGCCCCAGCATTTT. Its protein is CASRGQGVWGMRNQPQHF.

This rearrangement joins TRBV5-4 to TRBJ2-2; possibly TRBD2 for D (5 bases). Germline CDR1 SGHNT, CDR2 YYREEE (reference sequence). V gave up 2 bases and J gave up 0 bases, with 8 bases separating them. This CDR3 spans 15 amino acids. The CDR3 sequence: CASSLGAANTGELFF. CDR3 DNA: TGTGCCAGCAGCTTAGGAGCGGCGAACACCGGGGAGCTGTTTTTT.

This CDR3 is CATIQVVQPQHF. The CDR3 nucleotides are TGTGCCACCATACAGGTTGTTCAGCCCCAGCATTTT. The chain combines TRBV24-1 with TRBJ1-5, with a tentative D call TRBD1 (5 bases). The CDR3 extends over 12 amino acids. Trimming shortened V by 8 bases and J by 6 bases, and 10 bases separated the two germline ends. CDR1 and CDR2 (germline): KGHDR, SFDVKD.

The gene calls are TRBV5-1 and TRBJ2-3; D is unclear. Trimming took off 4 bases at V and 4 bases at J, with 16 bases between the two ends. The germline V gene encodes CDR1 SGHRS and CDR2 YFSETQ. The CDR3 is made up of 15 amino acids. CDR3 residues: CASSEAAIPSDTQYF. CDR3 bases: TGCGCCAGCAGCGAGGCGGCCATCCCCTCAGATACGCAGTATTTT.

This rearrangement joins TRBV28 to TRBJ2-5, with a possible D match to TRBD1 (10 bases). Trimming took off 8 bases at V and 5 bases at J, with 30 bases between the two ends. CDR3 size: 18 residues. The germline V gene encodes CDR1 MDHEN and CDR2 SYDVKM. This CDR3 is CASRDRGWREGRKETQYF. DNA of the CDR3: TGTGCCAGCCGGGACAGGGGATGGCGGGAGGGCCGGAAGGAGACCCAGTACTTC.

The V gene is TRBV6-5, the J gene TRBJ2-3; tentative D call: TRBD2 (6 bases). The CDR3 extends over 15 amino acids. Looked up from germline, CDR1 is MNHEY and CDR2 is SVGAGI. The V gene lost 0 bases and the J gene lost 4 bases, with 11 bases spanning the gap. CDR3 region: CASSYSWGRPDTQYF. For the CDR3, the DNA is TGTGCCAGCAGTTACTCCTGGGGGAGGCCAGATACGCAGTATTTT.

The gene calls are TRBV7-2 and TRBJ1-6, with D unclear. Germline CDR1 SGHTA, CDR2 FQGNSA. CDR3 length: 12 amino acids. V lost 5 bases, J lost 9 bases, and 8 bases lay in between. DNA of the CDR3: TGTGCCAGCAGCCCTCCTAGTTCACCCCTCCACTTT. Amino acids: CASSPPSSPLHF. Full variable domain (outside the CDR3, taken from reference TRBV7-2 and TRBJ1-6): GAGVSQSPSNKVTEKGKDVELRCDPISGHTALYWYRQSLGQGLEFLIYFQGNSAPDKSGLPSDRFSAERTGGSVSTLTIQRTQQEDSAVYLCASSPPSSPLHFGNGTRLTVT.

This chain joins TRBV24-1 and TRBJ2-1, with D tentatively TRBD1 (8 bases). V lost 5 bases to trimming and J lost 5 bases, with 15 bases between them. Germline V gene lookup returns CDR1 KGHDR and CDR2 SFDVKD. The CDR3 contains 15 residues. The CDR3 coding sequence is TGTGCCACCAGTGGACAGGGGAGGGTGGACAATGAGCAGTTCTTC. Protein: CATSGQGRVDNEQFF.

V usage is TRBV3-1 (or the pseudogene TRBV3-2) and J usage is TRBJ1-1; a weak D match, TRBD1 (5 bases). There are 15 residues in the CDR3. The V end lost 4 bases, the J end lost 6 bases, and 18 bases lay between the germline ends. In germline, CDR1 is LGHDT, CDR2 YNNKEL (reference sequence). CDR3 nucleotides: TGTGCCAGCAGCCCGCGGGCCGGAGGGGCCCCTGAAGCTTTCTTT. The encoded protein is CASSPRAGGAPEAFF.

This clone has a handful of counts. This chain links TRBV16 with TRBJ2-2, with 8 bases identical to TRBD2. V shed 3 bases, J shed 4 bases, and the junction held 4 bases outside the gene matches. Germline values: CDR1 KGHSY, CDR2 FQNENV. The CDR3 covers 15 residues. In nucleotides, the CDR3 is TGTGCCAGCAGCCATAGCGGGGTGATCACCGGGGAGCTGTTTTTT. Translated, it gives CASSHSGVITGELFF.

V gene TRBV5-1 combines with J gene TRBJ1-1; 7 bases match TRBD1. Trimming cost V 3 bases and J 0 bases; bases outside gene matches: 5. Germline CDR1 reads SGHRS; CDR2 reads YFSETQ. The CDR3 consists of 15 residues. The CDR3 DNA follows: TGCGCCAGCAGCTGGGACAGCAACATGAACACTGAAGCTTTCTTT. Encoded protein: CASSWDSNMNTEAFF.